The sample holds one count of the clone carrying this T cell receptor beta chain. No antigen is known for it. This CDR3 spans 18 amino acids. V was pared by 5 bases and J by 1 base, with 16 bases of the junction left unmatched. The V gene's germline CDR1 is SEHNR and CDR2 FQNEAQ (reference sequence). The method was immunoSEQ multiplex PCR; TCRdb's version includes in-frame clones alone and lacks a portion of them. The sample shows about 63,000 clones, roughly 89% of them seen only once. This sample is part of a study of OX40 agonist ivuxolimab in advanced cancers. Study-level information: Of mixed ages from roughly 23 to 80 and averaging about 56 years, the group was roughly 85% male.

Findings and limits, study-wide: Clonal expansion was among the lowest in partial responders at 0.1-3.0 mg/kg, especially CD8+. Researchers report that CD8+ T cells had, on average, more expanded clones than CD4+.

Peripheral blood came from all dose cohorts at three timepoints. V gene TRBV7-9 combines with J gene TRBJ2-7, with 8 bases aligning to TRBD1. The receptor comes from an adult with an advanced solid tumor such as melanoma, head and neck, liver or kidney cancer. Sequencing was performed on CD4+ or CD8+ T cells sorted from blood, taken in a trial of the OX40 agonist ivuxolimab. For the CDR3, the DNA is TGTGCCAGCAGCGCTACGGGAAGCCAGGGGGCAAGGTCCTACGAGCAGTACTTC. As protein: CASSATGSQGARSYEQYF.